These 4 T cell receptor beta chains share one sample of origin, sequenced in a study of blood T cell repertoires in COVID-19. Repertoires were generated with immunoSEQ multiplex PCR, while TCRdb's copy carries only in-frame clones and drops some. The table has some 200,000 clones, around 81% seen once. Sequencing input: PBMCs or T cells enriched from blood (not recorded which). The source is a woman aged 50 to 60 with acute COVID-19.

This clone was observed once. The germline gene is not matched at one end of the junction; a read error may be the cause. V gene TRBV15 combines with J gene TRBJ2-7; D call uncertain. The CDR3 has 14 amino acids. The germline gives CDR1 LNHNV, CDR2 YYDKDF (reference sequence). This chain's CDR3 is CATSRTPGEALSGF. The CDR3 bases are TGTGCCACCAGCAGAACCCCCGGCGAGGCGCTCTCCGGGTTC.

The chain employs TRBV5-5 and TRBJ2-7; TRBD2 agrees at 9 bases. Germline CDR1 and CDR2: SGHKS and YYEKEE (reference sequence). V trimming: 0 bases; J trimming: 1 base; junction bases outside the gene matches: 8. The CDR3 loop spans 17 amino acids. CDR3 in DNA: TGTGCCAGCAGCTTGGCACTAGCGGGCCCACTTTCCTACGAGCAGTACTTC. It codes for CASSLALAGPLSYEQYF. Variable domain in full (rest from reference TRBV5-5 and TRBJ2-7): DAGVTQSPTHLIKTRGQQVTLRCSPISGHKSVSWYQQVLGQGPQFIFQYYEKEERGRGNFPDRFSARQFPNYSSELNVNALLLGDSALYLCASSLALAGPLSYEQYFGPGTRLTVT.

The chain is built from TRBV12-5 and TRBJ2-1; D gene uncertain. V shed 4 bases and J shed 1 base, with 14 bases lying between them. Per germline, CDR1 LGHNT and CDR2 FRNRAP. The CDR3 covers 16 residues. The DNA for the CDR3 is TGTGCTAGTGGTTCCGGTCTTTCTTGGTCCTACAATGAGCAGTTCTTC. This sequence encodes CASGSGLSWSYNEQFF.

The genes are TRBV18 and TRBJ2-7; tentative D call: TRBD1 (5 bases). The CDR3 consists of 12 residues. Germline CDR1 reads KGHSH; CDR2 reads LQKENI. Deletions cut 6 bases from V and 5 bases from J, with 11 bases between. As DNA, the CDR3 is TGTGCCAGCTCCTCACAAGGGGACGAGCAGTACTTC. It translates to CASSSQGDEQYF.